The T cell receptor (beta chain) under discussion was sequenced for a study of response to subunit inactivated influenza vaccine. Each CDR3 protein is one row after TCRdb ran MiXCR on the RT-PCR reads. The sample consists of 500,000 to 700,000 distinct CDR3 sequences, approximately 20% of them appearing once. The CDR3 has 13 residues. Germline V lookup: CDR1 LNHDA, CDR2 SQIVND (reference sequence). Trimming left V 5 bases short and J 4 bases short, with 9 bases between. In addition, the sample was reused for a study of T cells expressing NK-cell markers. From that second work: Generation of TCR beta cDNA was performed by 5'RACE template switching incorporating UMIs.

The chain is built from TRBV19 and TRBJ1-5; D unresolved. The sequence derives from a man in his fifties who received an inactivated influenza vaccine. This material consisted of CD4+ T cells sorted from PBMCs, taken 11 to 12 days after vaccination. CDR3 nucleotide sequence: TGTGCCAGTAGTGAGGTGAAGAATCAGCCCCAGCATTTT. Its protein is CASSEVKNQPQHF. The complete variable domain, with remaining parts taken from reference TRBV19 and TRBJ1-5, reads DGGITQSPKYLFRKEGQNVTLSCEQNLNHDAMYWYRQDPGQGLRLIYYSQIVNDFQKGDIAEGYSVSREKKESFPLTVTSAQKNPTAFYLCASSEVKNQPQHFGDGTRLSIL.